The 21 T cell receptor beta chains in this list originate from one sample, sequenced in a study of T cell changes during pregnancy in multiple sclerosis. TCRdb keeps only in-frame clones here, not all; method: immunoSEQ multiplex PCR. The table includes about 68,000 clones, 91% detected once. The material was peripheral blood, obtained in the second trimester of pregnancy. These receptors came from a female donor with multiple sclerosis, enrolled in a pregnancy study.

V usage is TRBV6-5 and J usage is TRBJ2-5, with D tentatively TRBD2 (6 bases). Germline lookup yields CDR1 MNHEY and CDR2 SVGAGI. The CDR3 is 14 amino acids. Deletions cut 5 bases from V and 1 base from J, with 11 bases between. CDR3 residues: CASSPGVFQETQYF. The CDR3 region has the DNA TGTGCCAGCAGTCCGGGGGTCTTCCAAGAGACCCAGTACTTC.

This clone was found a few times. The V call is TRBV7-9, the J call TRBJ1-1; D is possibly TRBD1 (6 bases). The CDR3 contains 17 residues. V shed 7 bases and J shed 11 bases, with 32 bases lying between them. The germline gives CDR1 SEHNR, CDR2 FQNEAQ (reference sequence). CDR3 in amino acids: CASNPSQKHREGLAAFF. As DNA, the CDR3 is TGTGCCAGCAACCCTTCTCAGAAACACAGGGAAGGCCTGGCCGCTTTCTTT.

CDR3 residues: CASSPLGGEQETQYF. CDR3 nucleotide sequence: TGCGCCAGCAGCCCACTGGGGGGAGAGCAAGAGACCCAGTACTTC. The chain recombines TRBV5-1 with TRBJ2-5, with D maybe TRBD2 (6 bases). The CDR3 consists of 15 residues. Trimming stripped 4 bases from V and 2 bases from J, with 15 bases between. Germline-derived CDR1 and CDR2 are SGHRS and YFSETQ.

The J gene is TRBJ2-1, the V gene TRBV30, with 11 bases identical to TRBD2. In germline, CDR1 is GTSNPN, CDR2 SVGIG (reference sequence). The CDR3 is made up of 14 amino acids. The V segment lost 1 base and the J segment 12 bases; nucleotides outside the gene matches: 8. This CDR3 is CAWSAQGLAGGQFF. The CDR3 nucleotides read TGTGCCTGGAGTGCCCAGGGGCTAGCGGGGGGGCAGTTCTTC.

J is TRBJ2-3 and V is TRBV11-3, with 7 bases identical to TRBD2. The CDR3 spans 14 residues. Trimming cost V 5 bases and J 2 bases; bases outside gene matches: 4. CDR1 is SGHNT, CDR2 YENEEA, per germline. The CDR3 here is CASSLGTTTDTQYF. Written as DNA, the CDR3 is TGTGCCAGCAGCCTCGGGACTACCACAGATACGCAGTATTTT.

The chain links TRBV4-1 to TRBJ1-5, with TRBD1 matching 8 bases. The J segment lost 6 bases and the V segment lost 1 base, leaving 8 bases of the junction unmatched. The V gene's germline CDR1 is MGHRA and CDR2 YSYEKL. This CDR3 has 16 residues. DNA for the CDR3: TGCGCCAGCAGCCAAGCCCCCGCCAGGGGGCCTCAGCCCCAGCATTTT. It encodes CASSQAPARGPQPQHF.

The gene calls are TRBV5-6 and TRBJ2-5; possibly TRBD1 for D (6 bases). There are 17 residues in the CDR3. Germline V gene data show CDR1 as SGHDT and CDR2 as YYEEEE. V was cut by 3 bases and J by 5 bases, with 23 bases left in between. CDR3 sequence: CASSSGERRLQIETQYF. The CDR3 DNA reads TGTGCCAGCAGCTCAGGGGAGAGGCGGCTCCAAATCGAGACCCAGTACTTC.

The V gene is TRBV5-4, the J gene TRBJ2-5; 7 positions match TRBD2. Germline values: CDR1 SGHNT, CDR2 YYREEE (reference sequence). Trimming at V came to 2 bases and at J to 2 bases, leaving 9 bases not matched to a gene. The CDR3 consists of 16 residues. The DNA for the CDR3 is TGTGCCAGCAGCTTTCCGGGACGGGGGGATCAAGAGACCCAGTACTTC. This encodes CASSFPGRGDQETQYF.

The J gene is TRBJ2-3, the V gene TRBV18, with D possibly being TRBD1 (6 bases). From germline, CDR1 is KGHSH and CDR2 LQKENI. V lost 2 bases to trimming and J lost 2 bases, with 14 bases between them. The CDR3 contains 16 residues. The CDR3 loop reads CASSPKKDRLTDTQYF. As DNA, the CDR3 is TGTGCCAGCTCACCAAAAAAGGACAGACTCACAGATACGCAGTATTTT.

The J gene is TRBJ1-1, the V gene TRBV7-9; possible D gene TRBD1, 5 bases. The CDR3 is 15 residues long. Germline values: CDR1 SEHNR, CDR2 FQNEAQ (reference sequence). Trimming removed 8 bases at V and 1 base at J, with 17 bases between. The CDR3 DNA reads TGTGCCAGCGCAAAGGGCAGCCAGGGGAACACTGAAGCTTTCTTT. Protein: CASAKGSQGNTEAFF.

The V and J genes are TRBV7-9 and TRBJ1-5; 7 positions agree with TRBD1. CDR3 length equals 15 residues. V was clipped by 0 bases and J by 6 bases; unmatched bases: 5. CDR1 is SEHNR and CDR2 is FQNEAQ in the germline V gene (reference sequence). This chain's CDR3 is CASSLAAGGPQPQHF. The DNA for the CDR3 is TGTGCCAGCAGCTTAGCGGCAGGGGGACCTCAGCCCCAGCATTTT. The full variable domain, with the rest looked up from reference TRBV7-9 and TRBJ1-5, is DTGVSQNPRHKITKRGQNVTFRCDPISEHNRLYWYRQTLGQGPEFLTYFQNEAQLEKSRLLSDRFSAERPKGSFSTLEIQRTEQGDSAMYLCASSLAAGGPQPQHFGDGTRLSIL.

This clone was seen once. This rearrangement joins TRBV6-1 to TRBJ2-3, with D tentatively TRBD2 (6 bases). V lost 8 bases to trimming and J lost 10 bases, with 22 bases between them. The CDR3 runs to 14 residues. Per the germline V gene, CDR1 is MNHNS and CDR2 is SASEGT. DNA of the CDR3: TGTGCCAGCCGATCCGGGCTAGCGACCCCGGCGCAGTATTTT. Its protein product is CASRSGLATPAQYF.

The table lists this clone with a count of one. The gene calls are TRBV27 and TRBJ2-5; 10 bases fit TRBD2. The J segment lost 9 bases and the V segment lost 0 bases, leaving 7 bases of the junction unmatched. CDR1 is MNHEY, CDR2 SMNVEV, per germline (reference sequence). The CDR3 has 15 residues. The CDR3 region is CASSLSSGGALAQYF. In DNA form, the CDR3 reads TGTGCCAGCAGTTTATCGAGCGGGGGGGCTTTGGCCCAGTACTTC.

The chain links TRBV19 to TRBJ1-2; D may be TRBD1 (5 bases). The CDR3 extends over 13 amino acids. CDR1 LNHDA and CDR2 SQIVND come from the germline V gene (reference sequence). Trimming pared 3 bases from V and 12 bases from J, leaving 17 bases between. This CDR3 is CASSIDSPPSDTF. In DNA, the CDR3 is TGTGCCAGTAGTATCGACAGCCCCCCTTCGGACACCTTC. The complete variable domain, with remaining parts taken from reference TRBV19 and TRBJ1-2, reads DGGITQSPKYLFRKEGQNVTLSCEQNLNHDAMYWYRQDPGQGLRLIYYSQIVNDFQKGDIAEGYSVSREKKESFPLTVTSAQKNPTAFYLCASSIDSPPSDTFGSGTRLTVV.

The CDR3 DNA reads as TGTGCCAGCTCACCACGTAGGAAACTAGCGGGGGCGGATGAGCAGTTCTTC. Its translation is CASSPRRKLAGADEQFF. The chain has TRBV18 and TRBJ2-1; 11 positions match TRBD2. Trimming removed 1 base from V and 8 bases from J; junction bases left unmatched: 10. This CDR3 contains 17 residues. CDR1 is KGHSH and CDR2 is LQKENI in the germline V gene.

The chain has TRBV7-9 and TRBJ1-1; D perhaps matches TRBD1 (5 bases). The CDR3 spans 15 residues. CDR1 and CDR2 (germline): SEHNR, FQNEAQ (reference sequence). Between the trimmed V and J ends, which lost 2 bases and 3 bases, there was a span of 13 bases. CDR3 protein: CASSLLTGGYTEAFF. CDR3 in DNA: TGTGCCAGCAGCTTACTTACGGGGGGATACACTGAAGCTTTCTTT. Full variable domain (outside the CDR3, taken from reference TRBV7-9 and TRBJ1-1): DTGVSQNPRHKITKRGQNVTFRCDPISEHNRLYWYRQTLGQGPEFLTYFQNEAQLEKSRLLSDRFSAERPKGSFSTLEIQRTEQGDSAMYLCASSLLTGGYTEAFFGQGTRLTVV.

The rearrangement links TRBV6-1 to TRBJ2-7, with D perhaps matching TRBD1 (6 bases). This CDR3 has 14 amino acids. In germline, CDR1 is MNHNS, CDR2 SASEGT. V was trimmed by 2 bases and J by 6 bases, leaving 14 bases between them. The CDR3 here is CASSETWGPLEQYF. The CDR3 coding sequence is TGTGCCAGCAGTGAAACCTGGGGGCCTCTCGAGCAGTACTTC.

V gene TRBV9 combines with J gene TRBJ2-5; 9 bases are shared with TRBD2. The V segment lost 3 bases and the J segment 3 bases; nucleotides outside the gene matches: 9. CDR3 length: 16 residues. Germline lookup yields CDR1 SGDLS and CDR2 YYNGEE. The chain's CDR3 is CASSAGGLAGKETQYF. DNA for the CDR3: TGTGCCAGCAGCGCGGGGGGCCTAGCGGGAAAAGAGACCCAGTACTTC.

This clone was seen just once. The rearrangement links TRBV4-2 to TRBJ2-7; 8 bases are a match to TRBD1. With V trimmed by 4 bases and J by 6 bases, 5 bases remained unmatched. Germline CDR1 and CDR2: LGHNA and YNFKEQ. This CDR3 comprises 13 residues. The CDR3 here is CASSRRTGGEQYF. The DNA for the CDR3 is TGTGCCAGCAGCCGCCGAACAGGGGGCGAGCAGTACTTC.

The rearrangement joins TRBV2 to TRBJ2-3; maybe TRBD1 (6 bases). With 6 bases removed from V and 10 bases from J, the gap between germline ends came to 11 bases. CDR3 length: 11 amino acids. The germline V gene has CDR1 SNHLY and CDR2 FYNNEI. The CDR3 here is CASSPTGPQYF. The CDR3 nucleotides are TGTGCCAGCAGCCCCACAGGGCCGCAGTATTTT. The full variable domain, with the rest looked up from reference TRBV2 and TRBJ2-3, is EPEVTQTPSHQVTQMGQEVILRCVPISNHLYFYWYRQILGQKVEFLVSFYNNEISEKSEIFDDQFSVERPDGSNFTLKIRSTKLEDSAMYFCASSPTGPQYFGPGTRLTVL.

As DNA, the CDR3 is TGTGCCAGTAGTAAAAACGAGGGCGGAAGGTACAATGAGCAGTTCTTC. Amino acid sequence: CASSKNEGGRYNEQFF. This rearrangement joins TRBV19 to TRBJ2-1; maybe TRBD2 (5 bases). There are 16 residues in the CDR3. With 4 bases removed from V and 4 bases from J, the gap between germline ends came to 17 bases. Germline V gene lookup returns CDR1 LNHDA and CDR2 SQIVND (reference sequence).